This T cell receptor beta chain was identified in a study of T cells after yellow fever vaccination. By 5'RACE template switching, TCR cDNA was produced, with a universal primer site and UMIs added in the process. A single record per CDR3 protein comes from TCRdb applying MiXCR to the 5' RACE reads. Of some 340,000 distinct CDR3 sequences in the sample, about 10% were seen once. Study-level results: Abundant bulk-population clonotypes could contaminate the FACS-sorted repertoires. Reappearance after the booster was seen for most primary-vaccination clones, at 95% to 96% CD4 and 70% to 90% CD8.

The V gene lost 7 bases and the J gene lost 4 bases, with 14 bases spanning the gap. This CDR3 region has 14 residues. Germline V gives CDR1 MNHEY, CDR2 SVGAGI. Note on this clonotype: Antigen: not known.

The sample consisted of CD4+ T cells sorted from PBMCs, taken 45 days after the yellow fever booster vaccination. This clonotype was obtained from a man between 18 and 35 years old who received the YFV17D yellow fever vaccine. The V and J genes are TRBV6-5 and TRBJ1-5; D is unresolved. CDR3 sequence (DNA): TGTGCCAGCAAAGGGCCTCTACCAAATCAGCCCCAGCATTTT. Its protein product is CASKGPLPNQPQHF.